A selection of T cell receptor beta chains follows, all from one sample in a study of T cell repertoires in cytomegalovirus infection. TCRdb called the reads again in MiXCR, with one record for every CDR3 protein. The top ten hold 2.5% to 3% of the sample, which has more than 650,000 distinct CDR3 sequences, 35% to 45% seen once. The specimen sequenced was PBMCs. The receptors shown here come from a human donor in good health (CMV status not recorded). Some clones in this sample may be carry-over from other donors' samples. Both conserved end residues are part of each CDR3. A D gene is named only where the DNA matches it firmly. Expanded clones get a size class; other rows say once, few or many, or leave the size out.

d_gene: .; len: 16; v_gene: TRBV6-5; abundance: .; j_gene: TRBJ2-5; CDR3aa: CASSYPNAEPPETQYF; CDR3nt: TGTGCCAGCAGTTACCCGAATGCGGAGCCACCGGAGACCCAGTACTTC
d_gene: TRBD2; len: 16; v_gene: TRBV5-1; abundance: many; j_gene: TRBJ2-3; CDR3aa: CASSIGLAVKTDTQYF; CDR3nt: TGCGCCAGCAGCATCGGACTAGCGGTAAAGACAGATACGCAGTATTTT
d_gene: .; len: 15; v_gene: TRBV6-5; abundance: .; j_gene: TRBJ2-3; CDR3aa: CASSSWELSTDTQYF; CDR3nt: TGTGCCAGTAGCAGTTGGGAACTTAGCACAGATACGCAGTATTTT
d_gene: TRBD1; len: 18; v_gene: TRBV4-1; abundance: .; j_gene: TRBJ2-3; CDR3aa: CASSQSNYGQGGTDTQYF; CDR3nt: TGCGCCAGCAGCCAATCAAACTATGGACAGGGGGGCACAGATACGCAGTATTTT
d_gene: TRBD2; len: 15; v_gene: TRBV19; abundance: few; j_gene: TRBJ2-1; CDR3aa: CASSIGGGPNNEQFF; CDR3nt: TGTGCCAGTAGTATCGGGGGAGGGCCCAACAATGAGCAGTTCTTC
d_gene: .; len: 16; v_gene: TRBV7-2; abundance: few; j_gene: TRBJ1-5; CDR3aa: CASSLVTGFGNQPQHF; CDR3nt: TGTGCCAGCAGCTTAGTAACGGGATTTGGCAATCAGCCCCAGCATTTT
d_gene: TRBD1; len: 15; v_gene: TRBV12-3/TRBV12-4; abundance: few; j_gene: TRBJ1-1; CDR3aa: CASSLRDSPALDAFF; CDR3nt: TGTGCCAGCAGTTTAAGGGACAGCCCCGCGCTAGATGCTTTCTTT
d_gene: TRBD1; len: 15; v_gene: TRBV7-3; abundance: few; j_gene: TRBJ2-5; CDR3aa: CASSSTGAPQETQYF; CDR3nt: TGTGCCAGCAGCTCGACAGGGGCACCGCAAGAGACCCAGTACTTC
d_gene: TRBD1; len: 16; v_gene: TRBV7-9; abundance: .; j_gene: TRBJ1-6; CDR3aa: CASSDKQGAFDSPLHF; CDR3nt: TGTGCCAGCAGCGATAAACAGGGGGCGTTTGATTCACCCCTCCACTTT
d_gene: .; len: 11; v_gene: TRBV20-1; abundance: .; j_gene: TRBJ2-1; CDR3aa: CSARLSYEQFF; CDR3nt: TGCAGTGCTAGGCTTAGTTATGAGCAGTTCTTC
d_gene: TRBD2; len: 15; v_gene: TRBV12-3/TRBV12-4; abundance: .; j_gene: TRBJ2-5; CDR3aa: CASSQGLGCQETQYF; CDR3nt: TGTGCCAGCAGCCAGGGACTAGGGTGCCAAGAGACCCAGTACTTC
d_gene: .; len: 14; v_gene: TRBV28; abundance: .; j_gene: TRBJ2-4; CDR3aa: CASSLPATRNIQYF; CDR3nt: TGTGCCAGCAGTTTACCGGCAACCAGAAACATTCAGTACTTC
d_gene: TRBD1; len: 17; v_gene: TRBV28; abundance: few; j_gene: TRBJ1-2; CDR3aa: CASSLEGAHIAHYGYTF; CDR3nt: TGTGCCAGCAGTTTAGAGGGGGCGCATATTGCCCACTATGGCTACACCTTC
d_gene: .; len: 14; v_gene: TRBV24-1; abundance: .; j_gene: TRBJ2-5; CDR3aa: CATSDTDGQETQYF; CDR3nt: TGTGCCACCAGTGATACGGACGGACAAGAGACCCAGTACTTC
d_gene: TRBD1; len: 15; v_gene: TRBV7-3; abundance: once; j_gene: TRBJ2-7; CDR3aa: CACSASPAGGYEQYF; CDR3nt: TGTGCCTGCAGCGCTTCCCCGGCAGGGGGCTACGAGCAGTACTTC
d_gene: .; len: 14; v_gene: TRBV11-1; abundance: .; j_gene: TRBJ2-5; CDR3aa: CASSHLAEGGDQYF; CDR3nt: TGTGCCAGCAGCCACCTGGCGGAGGGGGGGGACCAGTACTTC
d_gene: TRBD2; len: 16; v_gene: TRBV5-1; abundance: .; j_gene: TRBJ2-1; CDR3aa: CASSLDASGGYNEQFF; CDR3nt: TGCGCCAGCAGCTTGGATGCTAGCGGGGGCTACAATGAGCAGTTCTTC
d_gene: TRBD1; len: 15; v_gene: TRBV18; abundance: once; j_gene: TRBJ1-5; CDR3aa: CASSPPWTGRGPQHF; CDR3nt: TGTGCCAGCTCACCACCGTGGACAGGACGTGGTCCCCAGCATTTT
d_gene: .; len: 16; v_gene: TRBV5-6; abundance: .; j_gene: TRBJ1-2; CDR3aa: CASSSLGDLRLYGYTF; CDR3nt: TGTGCCAGCAGCTCCCTGGGGGACCTCCGACTCTATGGCTACACCTTC
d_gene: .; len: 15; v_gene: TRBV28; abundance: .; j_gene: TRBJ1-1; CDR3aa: CASSLRGRRDTEAFF; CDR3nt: TGTGCCAGCAGTTTGAGAGGGAGGAGGGACACTGAAGCTTTCTTT
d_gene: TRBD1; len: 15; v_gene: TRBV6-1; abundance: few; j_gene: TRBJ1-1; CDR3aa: CASSDWTGIGNEAFF; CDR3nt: TGTGCCAGCAGTGATTGGACAGGGATAGGGAATGAAGCTTTCTTT
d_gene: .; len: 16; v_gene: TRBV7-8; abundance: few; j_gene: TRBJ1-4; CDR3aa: CASSLLETATNEKLFF; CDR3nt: TGTGCCAGCAGCTTATTGGAGACAGCAACTAATGAAAAACTGTTTTTT
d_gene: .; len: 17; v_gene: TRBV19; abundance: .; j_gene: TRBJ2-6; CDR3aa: CASTGGRFNSGANVLTF; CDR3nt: TGTGCCAGTACCGGGGGCCGATTCAACTCTGGGGCCAACGTCCTGACTTTC
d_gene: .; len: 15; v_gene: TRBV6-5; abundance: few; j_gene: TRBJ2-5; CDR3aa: CASSDWEKGGETQYF; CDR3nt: TGTGCCAGCAGTGACTGGGAAAAAGGGGGAGAGACCCAGTACTTC
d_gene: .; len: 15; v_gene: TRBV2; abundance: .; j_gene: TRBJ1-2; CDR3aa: CASSEIRVTNYGYTF; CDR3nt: TGTGCCAGCAGTGAAATACGGGTTACTAACTATGGCTACACCTTC
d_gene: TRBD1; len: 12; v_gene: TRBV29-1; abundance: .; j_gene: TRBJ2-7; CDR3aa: CSGGTGSYEQYF; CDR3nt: TGCAGCGGGGGGACAGGGTCCTACGAGCAGTACTTC
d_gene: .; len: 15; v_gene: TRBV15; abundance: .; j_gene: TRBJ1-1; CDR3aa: CATSAVGYVNTEAFF; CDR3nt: TGTGCCACCAGCGCGGTGGGGTATGTGAACACTGAAGCTTTCTTT
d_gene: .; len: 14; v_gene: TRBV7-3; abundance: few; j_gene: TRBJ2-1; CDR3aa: CASSLSGYNNEQFF; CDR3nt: TGTGCCAGCAGCTTAAGTGGGTACAACAATGAGCAGTTCTTC
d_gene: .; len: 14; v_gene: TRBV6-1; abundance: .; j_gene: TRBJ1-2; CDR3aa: CASSEGAAFYGYTF; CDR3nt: TGTGCCAGCAGTGAAGGGGCAGCTTTCTATGGCTACACCTTC
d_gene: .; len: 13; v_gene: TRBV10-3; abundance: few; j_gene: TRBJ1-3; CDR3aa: CAIRDSSGNTIYF; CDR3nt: TGTGCCATCAGGGACAGCTCTGGAAACACCATATATTTT
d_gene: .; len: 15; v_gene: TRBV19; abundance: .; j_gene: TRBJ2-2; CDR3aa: CASTLGLRNTGELFF; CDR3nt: TGTGCCAGTACCCTAGGACTGAGGAACACCGGGGAGCTGTTTTTT
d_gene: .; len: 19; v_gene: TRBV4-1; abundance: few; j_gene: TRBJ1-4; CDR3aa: CASSQSGIIPPRTNEKLFF; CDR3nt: TGCGCCAGCAGCCAGTCCGGGATCATACCCCCTCGCACTAATGAAAAACTGTTTTTT
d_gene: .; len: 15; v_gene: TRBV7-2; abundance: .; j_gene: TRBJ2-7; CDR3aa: CASTPRVWGSYEQYF; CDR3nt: TGTGCCAGCACCCCCCGGGTCTGGGGCTCCTACGAGCAGTACTTC
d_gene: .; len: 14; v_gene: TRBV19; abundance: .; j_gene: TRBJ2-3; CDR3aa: CASSPPGRRDTQYF; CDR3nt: TGTGCCAGTAGTCCACCGGGCCGCCGAGATACGCAGTATTTT
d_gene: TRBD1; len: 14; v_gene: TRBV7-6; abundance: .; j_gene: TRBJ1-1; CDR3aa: CDSSPGTVNTEDFF; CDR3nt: TGTGACAGCAGCCCTGGGACAGTGAACACGGAAGATTTCTTT
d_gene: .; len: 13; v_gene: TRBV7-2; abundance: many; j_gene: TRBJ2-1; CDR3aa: CASSSEIYNEQFF; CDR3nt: TGTGCCAGCAGCTCGGAGATTTACAATGAGCAGTTCTTC
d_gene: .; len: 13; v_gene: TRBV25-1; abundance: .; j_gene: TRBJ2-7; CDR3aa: CASSVLRSYEQYF; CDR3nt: TGTGCCAGCAGTGTACTACGGAGCTACGAGCAGTACTTC
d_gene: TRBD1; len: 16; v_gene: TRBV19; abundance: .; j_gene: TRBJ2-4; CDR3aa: CASSGADRGAKNIQYF; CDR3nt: TGTGCCAGTAGTGGAGCGGACAGGGGAGCCAAAAACATTCAGTACTTC
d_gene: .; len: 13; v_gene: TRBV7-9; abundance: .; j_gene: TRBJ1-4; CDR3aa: CASSSTGREKLFF; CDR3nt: TGTGCCAGCAGCTCAACCGGTCGTGAAAAACTGTTTTTT
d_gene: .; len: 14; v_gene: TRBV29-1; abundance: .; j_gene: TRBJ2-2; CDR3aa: CSVEKMSNTGELFF; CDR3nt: TGCAGCGTTGAAAAGATGTCGAACACCGGGGAGCTGTTTTTT
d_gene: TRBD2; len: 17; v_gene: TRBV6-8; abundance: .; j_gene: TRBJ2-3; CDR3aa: CASSYRPRSGVPPRRYF; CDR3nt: TGTGCCAGCAGCTACAGGCCCCGTAGCGGGGTACCTCCACGAAGGTATTTT
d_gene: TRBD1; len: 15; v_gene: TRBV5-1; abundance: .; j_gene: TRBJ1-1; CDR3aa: CASSLMSGGITEAFF; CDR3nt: TGCGCCAGCAGCTTGATGTCAGGGGGCATCACTGAAGCTTTCTTT
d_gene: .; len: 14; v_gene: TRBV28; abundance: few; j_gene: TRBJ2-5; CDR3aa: CASIGGSKGETQYF; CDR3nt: TGTGCCAGCATCGGAGGTTCGAAAGGAGAGACCCAGTACTTC
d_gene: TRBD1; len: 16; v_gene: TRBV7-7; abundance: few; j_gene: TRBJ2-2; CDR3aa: CASSPKGTGWAGELFF; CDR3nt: TGTGCTAGCAGCCCGAAGGGGACAGGATGGGCCGGGGAGCTGTTTTTT
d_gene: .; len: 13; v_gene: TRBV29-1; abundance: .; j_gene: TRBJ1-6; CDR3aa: CSAQTSTNSPLHF; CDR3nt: TGCAGCGCCCAAACCAGCACTAATTCACCCCTCCACTTT
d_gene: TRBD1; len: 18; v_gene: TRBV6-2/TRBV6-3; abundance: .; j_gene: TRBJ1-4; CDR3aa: CASSHDRDRSATNEKLFF; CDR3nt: TGTGCCAGCAGTCACGACCGGGACAGATCTGCAACTAATGAAAAACTGTTTTTT
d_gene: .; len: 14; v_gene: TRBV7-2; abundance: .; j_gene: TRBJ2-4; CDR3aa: CASSLVGGQNIQYF; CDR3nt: TGTGCCAGCAGCTTAGTAGGCGGGCAAAACATTCAGTACTTC
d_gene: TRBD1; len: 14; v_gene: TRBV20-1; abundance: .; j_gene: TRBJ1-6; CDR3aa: CSAHGQGSNSPLHF; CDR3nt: TGCAGTGCCCACGGACAGGGTTCTAATTCACCCCTCCACTTT
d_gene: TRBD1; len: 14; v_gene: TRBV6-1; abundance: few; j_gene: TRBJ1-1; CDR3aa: CASSPQGRNSEAFF; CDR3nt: TGTGCCAGCAGTCCACAGGGGAGGAATTCTGAAGCTTTCTTT
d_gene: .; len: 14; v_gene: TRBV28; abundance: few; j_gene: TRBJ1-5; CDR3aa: CASSLSTVRQPQHF; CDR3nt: TGTGCCAGCAGTCTCTCGACCGTGCGGCAGCCCCAGCATTTT
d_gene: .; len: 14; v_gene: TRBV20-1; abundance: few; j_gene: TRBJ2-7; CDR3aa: CSARDKDRTYEQYF; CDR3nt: TGCAGTGCTAGAGATAAGGATCGGACCTACGAGCAGTACTTC
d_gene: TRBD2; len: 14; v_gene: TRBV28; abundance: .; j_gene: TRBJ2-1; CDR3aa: CASRLAGEVNEQFF; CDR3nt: TGTGCCAGCAGGTTAGCGGGAGAGGTTAATGAGCAGTTCTTC
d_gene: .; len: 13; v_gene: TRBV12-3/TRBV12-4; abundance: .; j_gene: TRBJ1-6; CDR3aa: CASSFGANSPLHF; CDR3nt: TGTGCCAGCAGTTTTGGGGCGAATTCACCCCTCCACTTT
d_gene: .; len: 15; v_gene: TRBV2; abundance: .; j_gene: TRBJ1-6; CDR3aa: CASRAGGRSNSPLHF; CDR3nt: TGTGCCAGCAGGGCTGGCGGACGGAGTAATTCACCCCTCCACTTT
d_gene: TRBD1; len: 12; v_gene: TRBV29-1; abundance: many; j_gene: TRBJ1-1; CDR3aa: CSVDRGNTEAFF; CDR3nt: TGCAGCGTCGACAGGGGGAACACTGAAGCTTTCTTT
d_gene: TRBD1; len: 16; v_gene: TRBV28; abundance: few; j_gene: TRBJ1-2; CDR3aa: CASSLGTRGRGNGYTF; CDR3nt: TGTGCCAGCAGTCTCGGGACGAGGGGGCGCGGTAATGGCTACACCTTC
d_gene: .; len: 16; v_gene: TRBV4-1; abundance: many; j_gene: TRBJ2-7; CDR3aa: CASSQVGRKSPYEQYF; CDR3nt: TGCGCCAGCAGCCAAGTGGGGAGAAAGTCTCCCTACGAGCAGTACTTC